Sequencing of this TCR beta chain was carried out in a study of cytomegalovirus exposure and HLA in healthy donors. General study points: TCR beta sequences numbering under 20,000 were associated with HLA alleles at 0.05 false discovery rate in a later analysis. Donor immune exposure was known only as CMV serostatus. Most TCR sequences showed up rarely, but some public TCRs showed up in many donors.

Vbeta (60) and Jbeta (13) primers were used in the PCR. Repertoires were generated with immunoSEQ multiplex PCR, while TCRdb's copy carries only in-frame clones and drops some. The data hold 140,000 to 150,000 clones, with roughly 10% observed a single time. A remark on this clone: The antigen is unknown.

This receptor was identified in a male donor in good health and CMV-seronegative. Input material: PBMCs.

CDR3 region: CASSADPNRGTNEKLFF. As DNA, the CDR3 is TGCGCCAGCAGCGCCGATCCTAACAGGGGGACTAATGAAAAACTGTTTTTT. The gene calls are TRBV5-1 and TRBJ1-4, with 8 bases aligning to TRBD1. There are 17 residues in the CDR3. V trimming: 4 bases; J trimming: 2 bases; junction bases outside the gene matches: 10. Germline values: CDR1 SGHRS, CDR2 YFSETQ.